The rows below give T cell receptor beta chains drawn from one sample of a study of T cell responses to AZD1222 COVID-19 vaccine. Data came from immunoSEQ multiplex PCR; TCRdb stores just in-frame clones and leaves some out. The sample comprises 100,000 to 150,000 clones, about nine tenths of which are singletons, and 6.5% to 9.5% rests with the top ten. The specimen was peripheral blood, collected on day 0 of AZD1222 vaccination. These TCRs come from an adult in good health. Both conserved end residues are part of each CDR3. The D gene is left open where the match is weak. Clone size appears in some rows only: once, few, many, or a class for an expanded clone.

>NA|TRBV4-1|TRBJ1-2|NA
TGCGCCAGCAGCCAAGGCATCTCCCCCTCTAACTATGGCTACACCTTC
CASSQGISPSNYGYTF
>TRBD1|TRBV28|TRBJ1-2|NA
TGTGCCAGCAGTTTTTCGGGACAGAACTATGGCTACACCTTC
CASSFSGQNYGYTF
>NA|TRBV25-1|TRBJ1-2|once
TGTGCCAGCAGTGAGGCACACTCGGGACATTCAGGCGGCTACACCTTC
CASSEAHSGHSGGYTF
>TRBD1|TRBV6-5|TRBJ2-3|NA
TGTGCCAGCTCCAGGGACAGGGCAGATACGCAGTATTTT
CASSRDRADTQYF
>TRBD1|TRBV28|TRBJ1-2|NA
TGTGCCAGCAGACCGTCGACAGGGGCGCCTGGCGGCTACACCTTC
CASRPSTGAPGGYTF
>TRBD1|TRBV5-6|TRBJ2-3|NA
TGTGCCAGCAGCCCGACAGGGTCTTTTCTTGAGTATTTT
CASSPTGSFLEYF
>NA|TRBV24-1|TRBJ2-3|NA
TGTGCCACAGGACATTACACAGATACGCAGTATTTT
CATGHYTDTQYF
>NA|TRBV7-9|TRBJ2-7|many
TGTGCCAGCAGCTTAGGGGGTAGGAGGGCCTACGAGCAGTACTTC
CASSLGGRRAYEQYF
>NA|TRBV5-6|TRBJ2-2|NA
TGTGCCAGCAGCTTGCGGGGACTGGGGAACACCGGGGAGCTGTTTTTT
CASSLRGLGNTGELFF
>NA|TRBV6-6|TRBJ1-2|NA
TGTGCCAGCAACCCACAGGTAGCTAACTATGGCTACACCTTC
CASNPQVANYGYTF
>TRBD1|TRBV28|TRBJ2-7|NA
TGTGCCAGCACCGCCGCCCGCGGACAGGGCTCCTACGAGCAGTACTTC
CASTAARGQGSYEQYF
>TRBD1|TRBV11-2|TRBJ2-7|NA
TGTGCCAGCAGCTCGGAACGGGGGCCGGGACAGGGGTCCTACGAGCAGTACTTC
CASSSERGPGQGSYEQYF
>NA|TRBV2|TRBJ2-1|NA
TGTGCCAGCAGTGGGCCCGGCGGGTCGGGCAGCGAGCAGTTCTTC
CASSGPGGSGSEQFF
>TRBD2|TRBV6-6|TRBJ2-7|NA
TGTGCCAGCAGTTACTCGGCTAGCGGGAGCTCCTACGAGCAGTACTTC
CASSYSASGSSYEQYF
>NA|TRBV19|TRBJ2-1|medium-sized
TGTGCCAGTAGTATTATTGCCAGCTCCTACAATGAGCAGTTCTTC
CASSIIASSYNEQFF
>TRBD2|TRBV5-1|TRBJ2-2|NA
TGCGCCAGCAGCTGGTCCGGGACTACAATCGGCGGGGAGCTGTTTTTT
CASSWSGTTIGGELFF
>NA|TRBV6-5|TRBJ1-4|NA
TGTGCCAGCAGTTACGGGTGGGGCGCAACTAATGAAAAACTGTTTTTT
CASSYGWGATNEKLFF
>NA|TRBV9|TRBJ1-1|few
TGTGCCAGCAGCGTGACAAGCGCGAACACTGAAGCTTTCTTT
CASSVTSANTEAFF
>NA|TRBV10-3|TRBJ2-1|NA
TGTGCCATCATGAGCGGGTCCTCCTACAATGAGCAGTTCTTC
CAIMSGSSYNEQFF
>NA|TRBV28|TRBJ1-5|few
TGTGCCAGCAGCAGCGGCAATCAGCCCCAGCATTTT
CASSSGNQPQHF
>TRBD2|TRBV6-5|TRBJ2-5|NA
TGTGCCCGGGGGGGGGTAGCGGGGCTTTGGGAGACCCAGTACTTC
CARGGVAGLWETQYF
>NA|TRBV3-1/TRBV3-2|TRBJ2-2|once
TGTGCCAGCAGCCAAGTTCGAGGGGGCACCGGGGAGCTGTTTTTT
CASSQVRGGTGELFF
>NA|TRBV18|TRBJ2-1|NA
TGTGCCAGCTCACCCCGCCTTGATGAGCAGTTCTTC
CASSPRLDEQFF
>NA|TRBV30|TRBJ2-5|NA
TGTGCCTGGAGTGTGCGGCGGCTCAGGGACGGAGAGACCCAGTACTTC
CAWSVRRLRDGETQYF
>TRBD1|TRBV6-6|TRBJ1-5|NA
TGTGCCAGCAGACCCGGACAGGGGGATGGTGAGCCCCAGCATTTT
CASRPGQGDGEPQHF
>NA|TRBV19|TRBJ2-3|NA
TGTGCCAGTAGAGTATCAGATACGCAGTATTTT
CASRVSDTQYF
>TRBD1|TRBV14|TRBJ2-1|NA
TGTGCCAGCAGCGAAGACAGGGGGTCCTACAATGAGCAGTTCTTC
CASSEDRGSYNEQFF
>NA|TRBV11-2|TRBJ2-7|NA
TGTGCCACCCAGGGAACTAAGCTAAACTTC
CATQGTKLNF
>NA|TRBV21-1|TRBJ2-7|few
TGTGCCAGCGCCACCCGATTCGTAGAGGGCTACGAGCAGTACTTC
CASATRFVEGYEQYF
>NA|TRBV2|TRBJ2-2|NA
TGTGCCAGCACTCCCACGGGTACCCTCACCGGGGAGCTGTTTTTT
CASTPTGTLTGELFF
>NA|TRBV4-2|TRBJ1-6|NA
TGTGCCAGCAGCCAAGGAGTGAGTAATTCACCCCTCCACTTT
CASSQGVSNSPLHF
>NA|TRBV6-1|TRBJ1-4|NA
TGTGCCAGCAGTGAAAGCGGGTTTAATGAAAAACTGTTTTTT
CASSESGFNEKLFF
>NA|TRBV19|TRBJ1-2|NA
TGTGCCAGTAGTATAGGGGGCAGGGACTATGGCTACACCTTC
CASSIGGRDYGYTF
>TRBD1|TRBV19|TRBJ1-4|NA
TGTGCCAGTAGACGTGCGGGACAGTTACATGAAAAACTGTTTTTT
CASRRAGQLHEKLFF
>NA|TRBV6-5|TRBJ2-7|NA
TGTGCCAGCATTTCGGCAGGGGCCTCCTACGAGCAGTACTTC
CASISAGASYEQYF
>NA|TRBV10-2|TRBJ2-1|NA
TGCGCCAGCAGTGGCGCTAGCCGGGGTGAGCAGTTCTTC
CASSGASRGEQFF
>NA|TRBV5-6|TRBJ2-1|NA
TGTGCCAGCAGCTTCCCCCGGCGGGACTACAATGAGCAGTTCTTC
CASSFPRRDYNEQFF
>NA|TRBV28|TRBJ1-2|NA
TGTGCCAGCAGTGCCGGGGACATCGTCTATGGCTACACCTTC
CASSAGDIVYGYTF
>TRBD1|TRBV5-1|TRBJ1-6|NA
TGCGCCAGCAGCGCCGGACAGGGGGTCGCCCTCCACTTT
CASSAGQGVALHF
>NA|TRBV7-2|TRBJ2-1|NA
TGTGCCAGCAGCCGCCACCCTACAGGGTTCAATGAGCAGTTCTTC
CASSRHPTGFNEQFF
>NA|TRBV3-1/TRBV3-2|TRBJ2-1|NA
TGTGCCAGCAGCATGAGAGGGCTCTACAATGAGCAGTTCTTC
CASSMRGLYNEQFF
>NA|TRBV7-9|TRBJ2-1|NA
TGTGCCAGCAGCTTAGGCTTCCTTCAAAATGAGCAGTTCTTC
CASSLGFLQNEQFF
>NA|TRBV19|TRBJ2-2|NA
TGTGCCAGTAGTGAGAATACCGGGGAGCTGTTTTTT
CASSENTGELFF
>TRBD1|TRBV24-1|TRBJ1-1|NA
TGTGCCACCAGTGACTCCAGGGGGCGGACTGAAGCTTTCTTT
CATSDSRGRTEAFF
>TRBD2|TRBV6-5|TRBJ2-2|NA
TGTGCCAGCTCGGGGGGGACGAACACCGGGGAGCTGTTTTTT
CASSGGTNTGELFF